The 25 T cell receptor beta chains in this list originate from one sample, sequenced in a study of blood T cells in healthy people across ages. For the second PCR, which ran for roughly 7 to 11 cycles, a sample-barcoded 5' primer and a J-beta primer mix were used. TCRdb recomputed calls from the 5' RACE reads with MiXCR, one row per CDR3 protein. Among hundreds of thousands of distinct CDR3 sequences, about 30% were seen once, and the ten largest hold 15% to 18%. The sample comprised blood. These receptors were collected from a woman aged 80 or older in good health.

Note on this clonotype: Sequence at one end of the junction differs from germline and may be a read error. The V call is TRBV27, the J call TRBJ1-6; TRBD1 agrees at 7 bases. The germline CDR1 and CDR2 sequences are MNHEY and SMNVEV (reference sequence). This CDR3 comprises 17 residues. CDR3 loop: CASSLTRRGIHNSPPHF. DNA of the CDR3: TGTGCCAGCAGTTTAACGCGCAGGGGGATTCATAATTCACCCCCCCACTTT.

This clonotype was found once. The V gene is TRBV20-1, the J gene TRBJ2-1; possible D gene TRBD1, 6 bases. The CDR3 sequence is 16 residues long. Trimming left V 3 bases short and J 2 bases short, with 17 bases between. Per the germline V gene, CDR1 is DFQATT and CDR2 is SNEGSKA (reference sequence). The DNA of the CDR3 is TGCAGTGCTAGGTTACAGGGAAGCCCTACCTACAATGAGCAGTTCTTC. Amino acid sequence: CSARLQGSPTYNEQFF.

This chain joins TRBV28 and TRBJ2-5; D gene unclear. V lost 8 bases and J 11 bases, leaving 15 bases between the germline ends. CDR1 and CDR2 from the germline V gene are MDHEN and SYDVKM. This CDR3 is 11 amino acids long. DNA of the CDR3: TGTGCCAGCGCTTACTACAATGAGCAGTACTTC. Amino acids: CASAYYNEQYF.

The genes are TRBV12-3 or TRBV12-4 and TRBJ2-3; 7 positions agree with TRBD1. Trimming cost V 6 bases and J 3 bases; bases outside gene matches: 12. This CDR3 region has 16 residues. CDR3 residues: CASSRWGQWGTDTQYF. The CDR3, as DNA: TGTGCCAGCAGCCGGTGGGGACAGTGGGGAACAGATACGCAGTATTTT.

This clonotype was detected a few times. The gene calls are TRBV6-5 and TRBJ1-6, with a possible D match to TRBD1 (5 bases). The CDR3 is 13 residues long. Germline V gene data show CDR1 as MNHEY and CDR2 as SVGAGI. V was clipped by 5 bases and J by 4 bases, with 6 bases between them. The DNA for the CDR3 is TGTGCCAGCAGTGACAGATATAATTCACCCCTCCACTTT. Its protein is CASSDRYNSPLHF.

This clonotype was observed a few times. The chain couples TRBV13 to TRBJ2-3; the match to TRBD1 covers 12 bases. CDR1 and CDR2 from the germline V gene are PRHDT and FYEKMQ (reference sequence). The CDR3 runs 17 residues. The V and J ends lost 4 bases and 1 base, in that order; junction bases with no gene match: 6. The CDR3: CASSSRDRGRRTDTQYF. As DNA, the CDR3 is TGTGCCAGCAGCTCCCGGGACAGGGGGCGTCGCACAGATACGCAGTATTTT.

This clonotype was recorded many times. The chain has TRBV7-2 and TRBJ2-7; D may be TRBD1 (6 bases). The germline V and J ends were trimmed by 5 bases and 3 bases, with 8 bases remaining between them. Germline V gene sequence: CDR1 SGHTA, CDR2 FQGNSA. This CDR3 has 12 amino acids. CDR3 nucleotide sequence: TGTGCCAGCAGCAAGACAGGCTACGAGCAGTACTTC. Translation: CASSKTGYEQYF.

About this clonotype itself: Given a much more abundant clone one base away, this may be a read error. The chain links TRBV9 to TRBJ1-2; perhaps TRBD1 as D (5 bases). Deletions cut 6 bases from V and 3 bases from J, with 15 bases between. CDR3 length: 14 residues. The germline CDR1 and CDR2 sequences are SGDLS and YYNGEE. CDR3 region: CASTQTVDDYGYTF. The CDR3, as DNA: TGTGCCAGCACCCAGACAGTCGATGACTATGGCTACACCTTC.

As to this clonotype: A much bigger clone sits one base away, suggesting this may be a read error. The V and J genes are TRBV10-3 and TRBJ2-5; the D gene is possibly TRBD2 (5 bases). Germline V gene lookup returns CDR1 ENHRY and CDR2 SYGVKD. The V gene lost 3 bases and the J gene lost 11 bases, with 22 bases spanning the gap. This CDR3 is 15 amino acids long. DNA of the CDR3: TGTGCCATCAGTGACATAGCGTCCACCTACAATGAGCAGTACTTC. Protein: CAISDIASTYNEQYF.

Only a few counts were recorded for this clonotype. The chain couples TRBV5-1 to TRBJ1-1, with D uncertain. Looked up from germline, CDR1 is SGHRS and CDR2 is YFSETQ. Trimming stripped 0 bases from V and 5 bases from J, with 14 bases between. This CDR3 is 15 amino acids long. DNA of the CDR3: TGCGCCAGCAGCTTGGCCTTTGGAGGGCGGACTGAAGCTTTCTTT. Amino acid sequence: CASSLAFGGRTEAFF.

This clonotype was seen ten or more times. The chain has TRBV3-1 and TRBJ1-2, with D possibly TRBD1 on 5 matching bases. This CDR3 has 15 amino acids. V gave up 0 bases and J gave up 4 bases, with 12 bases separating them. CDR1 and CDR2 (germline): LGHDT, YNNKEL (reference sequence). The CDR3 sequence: CASSQEGGLLYGYTF. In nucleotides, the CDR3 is TGTGCCAGCAGCCAAGAGGGGGGACTGCTCTATGGCTACACCTTC.

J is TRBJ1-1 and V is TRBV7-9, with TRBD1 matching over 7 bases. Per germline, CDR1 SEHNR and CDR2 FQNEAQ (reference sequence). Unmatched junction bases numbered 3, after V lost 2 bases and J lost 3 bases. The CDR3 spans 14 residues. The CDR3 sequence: CASSLNRGDTEAFF. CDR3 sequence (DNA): TGTGCCAGCAGCTTAAACAGGGGAGACACTGAAGCTTTCTTT.

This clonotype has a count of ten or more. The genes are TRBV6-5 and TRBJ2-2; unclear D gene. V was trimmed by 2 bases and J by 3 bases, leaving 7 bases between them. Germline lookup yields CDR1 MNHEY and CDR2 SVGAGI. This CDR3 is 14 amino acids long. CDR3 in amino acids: CASSYDGYTGELFF. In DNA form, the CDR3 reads TGTGCCAGCAGTTACGACGGCTACACCGGGGAGCTGTTTTTT.

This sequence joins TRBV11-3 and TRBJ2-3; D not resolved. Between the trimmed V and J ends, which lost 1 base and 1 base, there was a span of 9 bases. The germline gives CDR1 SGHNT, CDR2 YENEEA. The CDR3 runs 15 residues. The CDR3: CASSLAADGTDTQYF. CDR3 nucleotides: TGTGCCAGCAGCTTAGCCGCAGACGGCACAGATACGCAGTATTTT.

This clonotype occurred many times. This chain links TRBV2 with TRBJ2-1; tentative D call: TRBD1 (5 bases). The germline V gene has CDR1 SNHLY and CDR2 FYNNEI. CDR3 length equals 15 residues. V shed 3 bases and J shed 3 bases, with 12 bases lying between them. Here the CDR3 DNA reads TGTGCCAGCAGTGAGAGGCAGGACATCTACAATGAGCAGTTCTTC. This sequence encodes CASSERQDIYNEQFF.

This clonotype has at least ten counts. The CDR3 region has the DNA TGTGCCAGCAGTTTGGAAGGGACCCCTAATCAGCCCCAGCATTTT. Translated, it gives CASSLEGTPNQPQHF. The chain combines TRBV12-3 or TRBV12-4 with TRBJ1-5; TRBD1 might be the D (5 bases). There are 15 residues in the CDR3. The V end was cut by 3 bases, the J end by 4 bases, with 13 bases between.

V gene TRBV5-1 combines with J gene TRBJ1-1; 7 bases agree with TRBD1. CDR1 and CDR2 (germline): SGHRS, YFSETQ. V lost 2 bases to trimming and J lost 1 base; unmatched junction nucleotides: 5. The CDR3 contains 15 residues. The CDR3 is CASSFTGTENTEAFF. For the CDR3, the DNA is TGCGCCAGCAGCTTTACCGGGACAGAGAACACTGAAGCTTTCTTT.

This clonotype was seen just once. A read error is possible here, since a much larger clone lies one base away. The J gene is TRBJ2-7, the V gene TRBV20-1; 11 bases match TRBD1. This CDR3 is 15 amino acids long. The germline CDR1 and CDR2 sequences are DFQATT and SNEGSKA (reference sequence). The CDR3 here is CSARDPGTGGYEQCF. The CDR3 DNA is TGCAGTGCTAGAGATCCCGGGACAGGGGGGTACGAGCAGTGCTTC.

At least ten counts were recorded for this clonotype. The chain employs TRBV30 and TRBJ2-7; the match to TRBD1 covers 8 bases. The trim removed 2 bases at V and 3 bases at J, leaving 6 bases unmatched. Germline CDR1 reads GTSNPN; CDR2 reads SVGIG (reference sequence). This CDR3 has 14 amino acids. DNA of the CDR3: TGTGCCTGGAGTCTGGGACAGGCTTACTACGAGCAGTACTTC. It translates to CAWSLGQAYYEQYF.

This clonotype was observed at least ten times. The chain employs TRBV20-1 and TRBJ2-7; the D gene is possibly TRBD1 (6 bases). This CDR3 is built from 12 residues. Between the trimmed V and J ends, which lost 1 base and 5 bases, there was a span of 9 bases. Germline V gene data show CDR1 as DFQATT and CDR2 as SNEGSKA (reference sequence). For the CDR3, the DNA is TGCAGTGCTAGAGGACACAGGGACGAGCAGTACTTC. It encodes CSARGHRDEQYF.

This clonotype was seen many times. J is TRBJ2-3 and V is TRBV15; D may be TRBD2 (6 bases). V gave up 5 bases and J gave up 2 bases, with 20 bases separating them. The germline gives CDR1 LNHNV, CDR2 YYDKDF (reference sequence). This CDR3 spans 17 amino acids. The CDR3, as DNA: TGTGCCACCAGCGGATCCGGGACTCCTAGGGACACAGATACGCAGTATTTT. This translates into CATSGSGTPRDTDTQYF.

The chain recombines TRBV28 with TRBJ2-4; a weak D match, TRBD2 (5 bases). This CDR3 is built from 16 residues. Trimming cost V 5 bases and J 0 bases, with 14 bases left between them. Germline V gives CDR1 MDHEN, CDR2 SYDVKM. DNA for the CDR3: TGTGCCAGCAGTCCCCGAGATCTAGCAGCCAAAAACATTCAGTACTTC. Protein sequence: CASSPRDLAAKNIQYF.

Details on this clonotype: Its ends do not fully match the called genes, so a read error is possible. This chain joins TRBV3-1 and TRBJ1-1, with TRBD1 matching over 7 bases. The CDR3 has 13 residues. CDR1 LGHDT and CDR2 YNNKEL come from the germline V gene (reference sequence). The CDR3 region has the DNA TGTACCAGCAGCCCCCGACAGGGTACCGAAGCTTTCTTT. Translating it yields CTSSPRQGTEAFF.

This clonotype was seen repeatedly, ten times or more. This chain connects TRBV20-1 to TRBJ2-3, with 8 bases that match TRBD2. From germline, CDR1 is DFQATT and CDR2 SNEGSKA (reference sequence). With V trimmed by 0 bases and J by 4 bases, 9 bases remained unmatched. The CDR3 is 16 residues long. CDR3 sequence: CSARDNMRGGSDTQYF. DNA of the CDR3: TGCAGTGCTAGAGATAACATGCGCGGGGGGTCAGATACGCAGTATTTT.

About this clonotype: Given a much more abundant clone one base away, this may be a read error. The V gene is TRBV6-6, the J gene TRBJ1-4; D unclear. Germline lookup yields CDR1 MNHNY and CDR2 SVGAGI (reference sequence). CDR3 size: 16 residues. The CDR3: CATTSRPPATNEKRFF. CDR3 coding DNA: TGTGCCACCACCAGTCGCCCCCCGGCAACTAATGAAAAACGGTTTTTT.